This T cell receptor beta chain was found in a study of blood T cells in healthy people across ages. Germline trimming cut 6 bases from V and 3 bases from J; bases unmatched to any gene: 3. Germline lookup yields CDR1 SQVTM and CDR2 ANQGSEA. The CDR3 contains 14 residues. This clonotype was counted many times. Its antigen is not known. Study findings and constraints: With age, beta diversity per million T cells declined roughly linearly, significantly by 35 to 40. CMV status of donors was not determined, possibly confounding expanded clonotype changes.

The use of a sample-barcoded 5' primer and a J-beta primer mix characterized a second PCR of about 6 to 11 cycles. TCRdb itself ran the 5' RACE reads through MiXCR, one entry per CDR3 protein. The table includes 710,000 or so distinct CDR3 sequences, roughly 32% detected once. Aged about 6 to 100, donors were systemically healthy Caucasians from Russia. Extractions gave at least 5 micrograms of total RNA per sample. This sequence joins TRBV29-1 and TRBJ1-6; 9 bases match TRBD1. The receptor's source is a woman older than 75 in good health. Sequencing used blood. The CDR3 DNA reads TGCAGCGTCAAGGACAGGGGCTATAATTCACCCCTCCACTTT. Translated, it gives CSVKDRGYNSPLHF.